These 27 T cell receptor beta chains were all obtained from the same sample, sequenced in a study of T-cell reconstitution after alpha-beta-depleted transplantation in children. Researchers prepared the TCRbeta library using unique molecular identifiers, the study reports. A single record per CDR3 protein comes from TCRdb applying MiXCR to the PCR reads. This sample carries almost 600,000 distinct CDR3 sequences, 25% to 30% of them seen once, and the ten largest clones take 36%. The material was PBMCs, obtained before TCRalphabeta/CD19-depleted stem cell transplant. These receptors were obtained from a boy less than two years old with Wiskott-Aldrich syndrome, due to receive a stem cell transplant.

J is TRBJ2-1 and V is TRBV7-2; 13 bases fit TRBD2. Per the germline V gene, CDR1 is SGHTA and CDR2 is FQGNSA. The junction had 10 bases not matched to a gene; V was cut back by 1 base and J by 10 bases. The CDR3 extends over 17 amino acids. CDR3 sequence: CASSLVPGLAGEREQFF. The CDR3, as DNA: TGTGCCAGCAGCTTAGTTCCCGGACTAGCGGGAGAGCGAGAGCAGTTCTTC.

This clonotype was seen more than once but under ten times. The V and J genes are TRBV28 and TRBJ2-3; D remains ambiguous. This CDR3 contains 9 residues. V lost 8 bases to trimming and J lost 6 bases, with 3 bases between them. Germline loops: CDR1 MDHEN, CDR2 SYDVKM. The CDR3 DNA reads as TGTGCCAGCGGGGATACGCAGTATTTT. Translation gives CASGDTQYF.

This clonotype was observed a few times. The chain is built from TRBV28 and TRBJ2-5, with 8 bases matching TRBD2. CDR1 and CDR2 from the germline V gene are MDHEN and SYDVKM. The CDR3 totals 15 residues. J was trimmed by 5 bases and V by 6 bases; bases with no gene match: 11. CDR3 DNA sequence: TGTGCCAGCAGCTATTATCGGGAGGGCTTGGAGACCCAGTACTTC. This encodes CASSYYREGLETQYF.

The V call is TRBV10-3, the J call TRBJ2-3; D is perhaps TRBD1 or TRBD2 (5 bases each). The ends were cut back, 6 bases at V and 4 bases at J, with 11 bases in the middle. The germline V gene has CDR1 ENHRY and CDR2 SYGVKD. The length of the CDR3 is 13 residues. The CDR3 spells CAISQGDPDTQYF. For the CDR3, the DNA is TGTGCCATCAGCCAGGGAGATCCAGATACGCAGTATTTT.

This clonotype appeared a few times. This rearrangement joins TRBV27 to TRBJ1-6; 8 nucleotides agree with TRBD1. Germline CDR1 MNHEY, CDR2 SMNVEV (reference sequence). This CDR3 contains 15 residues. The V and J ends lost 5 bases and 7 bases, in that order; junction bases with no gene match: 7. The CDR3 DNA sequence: TGTGCCAGCAGTGGACAGGGCTCCTCGAATTCACCCCTCCACTTT. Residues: CASSGQGSSNSPLHF.

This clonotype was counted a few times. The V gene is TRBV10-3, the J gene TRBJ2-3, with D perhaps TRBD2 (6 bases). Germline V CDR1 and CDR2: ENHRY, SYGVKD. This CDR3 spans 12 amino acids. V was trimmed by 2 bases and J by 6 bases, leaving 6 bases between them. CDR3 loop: CAISEGGDTQYF. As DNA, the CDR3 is TGTGCCATCAGTGAGGGAGGGGATACGCAGTATTTT.

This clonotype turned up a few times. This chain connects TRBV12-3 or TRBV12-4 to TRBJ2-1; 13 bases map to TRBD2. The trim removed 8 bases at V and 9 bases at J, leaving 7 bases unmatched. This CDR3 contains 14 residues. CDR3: CASGTSGTSGEQFF. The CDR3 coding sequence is TGTGCCAGCGGGACTAGCGGGACGAGTGGTGAGCAGTTCTTC.

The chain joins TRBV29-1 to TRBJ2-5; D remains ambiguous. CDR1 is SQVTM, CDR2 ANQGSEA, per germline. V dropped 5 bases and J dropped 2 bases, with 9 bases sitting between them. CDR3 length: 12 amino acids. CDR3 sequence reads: CSVMDLQETQYF. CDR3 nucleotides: TGCAGCGTTATGGACCTACAAGAGACCCAGTACTTC.

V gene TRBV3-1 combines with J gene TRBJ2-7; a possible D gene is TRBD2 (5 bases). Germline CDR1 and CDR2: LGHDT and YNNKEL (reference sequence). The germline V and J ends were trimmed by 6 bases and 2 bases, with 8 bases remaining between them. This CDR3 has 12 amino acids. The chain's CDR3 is CASRGRTYEQYF. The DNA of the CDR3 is TGTGCCAGCAGGGGGAGAACCTACGAGCAGTACTTC.

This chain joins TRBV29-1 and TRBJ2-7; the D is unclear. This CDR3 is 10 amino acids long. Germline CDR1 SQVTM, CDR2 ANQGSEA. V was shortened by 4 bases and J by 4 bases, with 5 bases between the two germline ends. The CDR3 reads CSVVGYEQYF. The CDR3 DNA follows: TGCAGCGTTGTCGGATACGAGCAGTACTTC.

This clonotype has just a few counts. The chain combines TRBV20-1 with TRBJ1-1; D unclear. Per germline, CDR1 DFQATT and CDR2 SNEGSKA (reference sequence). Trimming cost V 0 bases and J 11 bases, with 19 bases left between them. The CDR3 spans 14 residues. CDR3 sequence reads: CSARDPGNRRGAFF. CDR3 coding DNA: TGCAGTGCTAGAGATCCCGGTAATCGGCGCGGGGCTTTCTTT.

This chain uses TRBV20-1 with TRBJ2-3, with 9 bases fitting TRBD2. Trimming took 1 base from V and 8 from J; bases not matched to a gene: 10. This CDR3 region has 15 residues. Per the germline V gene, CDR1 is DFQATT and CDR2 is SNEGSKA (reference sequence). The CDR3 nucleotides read TGCAGTGCTAGAGCCATAGCGGGGGCGCGGGGTACGCAGTATTTT. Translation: CSARAIAGARGTQYF.

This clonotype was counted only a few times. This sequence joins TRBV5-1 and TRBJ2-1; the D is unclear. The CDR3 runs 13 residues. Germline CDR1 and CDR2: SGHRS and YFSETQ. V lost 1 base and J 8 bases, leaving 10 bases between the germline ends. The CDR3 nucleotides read TGCGCCAGCAGCTTGATAGGGATCCATGAGCAGTTCTTC. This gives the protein CASSLIGIHEQFF.

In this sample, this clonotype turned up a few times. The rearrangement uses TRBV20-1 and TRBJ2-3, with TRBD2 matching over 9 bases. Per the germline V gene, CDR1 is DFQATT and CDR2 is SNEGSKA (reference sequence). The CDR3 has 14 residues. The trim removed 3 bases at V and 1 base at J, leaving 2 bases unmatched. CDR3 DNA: TGCAGTGCTAGGGCGGGAGGGGGCACAGATACGCAGTATTTT. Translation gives CSARAGGGTDTQYF.

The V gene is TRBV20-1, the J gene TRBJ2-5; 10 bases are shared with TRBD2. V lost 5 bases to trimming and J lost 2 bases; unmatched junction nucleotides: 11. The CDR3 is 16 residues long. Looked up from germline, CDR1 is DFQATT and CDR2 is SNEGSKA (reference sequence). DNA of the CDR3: TGCAGTGCTGGAGGACTAGCGGAGACCATTCAAGAGACCCAGTACTTC. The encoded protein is CSAGGLAETIQETQYF.

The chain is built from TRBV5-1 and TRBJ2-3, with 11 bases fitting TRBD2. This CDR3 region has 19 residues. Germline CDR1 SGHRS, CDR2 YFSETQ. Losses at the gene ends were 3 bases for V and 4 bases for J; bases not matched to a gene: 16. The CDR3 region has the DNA TGCGCCAGCAGCTGGCCCAAGACTAGCGGGATCATAACACCAGATACGCAGTATTTT. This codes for CASSWPKTSGIITPDTQYF.

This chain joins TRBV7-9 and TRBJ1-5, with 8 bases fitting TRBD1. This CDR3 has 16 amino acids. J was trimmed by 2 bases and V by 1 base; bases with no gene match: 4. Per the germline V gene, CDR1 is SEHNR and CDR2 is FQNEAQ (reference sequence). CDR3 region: CASSLGTGYGNQPQHF. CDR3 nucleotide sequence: TGTGCCAGCAGCTTAGGGACAGGGTATGGCAATCAGCCCCAGCATTTT.

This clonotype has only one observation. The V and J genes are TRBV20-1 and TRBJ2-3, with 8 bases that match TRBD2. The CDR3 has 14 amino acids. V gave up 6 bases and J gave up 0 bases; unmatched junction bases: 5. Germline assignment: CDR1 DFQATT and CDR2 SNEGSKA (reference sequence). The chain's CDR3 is CSAKRELSTDTQYF. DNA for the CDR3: TGCAGTGCGAAGCGGGAGCTAAGCACAGATACGCAGTATTTT.

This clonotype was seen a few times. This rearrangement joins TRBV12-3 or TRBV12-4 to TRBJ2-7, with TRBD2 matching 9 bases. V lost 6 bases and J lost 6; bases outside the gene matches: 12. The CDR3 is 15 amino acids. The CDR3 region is CASRPPGLAPGEQYF. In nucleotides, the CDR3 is TGTGCCAGCAGACCACCGGGACTAGCCCCCGGCGAGCAGTACTTC.

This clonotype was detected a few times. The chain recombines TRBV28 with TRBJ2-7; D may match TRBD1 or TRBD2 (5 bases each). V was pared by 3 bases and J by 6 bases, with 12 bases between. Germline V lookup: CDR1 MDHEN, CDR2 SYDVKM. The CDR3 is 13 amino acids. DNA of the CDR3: TGTGCCAGCAGTTTTGGGGACGATGGCGAGCAGTACTTC. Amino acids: CASSFGDDGEQYF. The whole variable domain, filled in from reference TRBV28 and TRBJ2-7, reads DVKVTQSSRYLVKRTGEKVFLECVQDMDHENMFWYRQDPGLGLRLIYFSYDVKMKEKGDIPEGYSVSREKKERFSLILESASTNQTSMYLCASSFGDDGEQYFGPGTRLTVT.

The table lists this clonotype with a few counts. CDR3 DNA sequence: TGCGCCAGCAGCCAAGATAGTTATAAGCGGGCGAACACCGGGGAGCTGTTTTTT. Protein product: CASSQDSYKRANTGELFF. The rearrangement links TRBV4-1 to TRBJ2-2; a possible D gene is TRBD2 (6 bases). V was pared by 0 bases and J by 0 bases, with 14 bases between. The germline V gene has CDR1 MGHRA and CDR2 YSYEKL. CDR3 length equals 18 residues.

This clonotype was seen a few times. The DNA of the CDR3 is TGTGCCAGCAGCTTATTTTCACGGGGTAAGGTTTACAATGAGCAGTTCTTC. This encodes CASSLFSRGKVYNEQFF. This chain joins TRBV7-8 and TRBJ2-1; a weak D match, TRBD2 (5 bases). The CDR3 sequence is 17 residues long. The V end lost 2 bases, the J end lost 4 bases, and 18 bases lay between the germline ends. From germline, CDR1 is SGHVS and CDR2 FQNEAQ.

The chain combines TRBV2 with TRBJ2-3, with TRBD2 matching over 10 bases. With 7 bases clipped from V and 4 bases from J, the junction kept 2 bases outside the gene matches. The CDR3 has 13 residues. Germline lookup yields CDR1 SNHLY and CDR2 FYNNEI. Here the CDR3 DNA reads TGTGCCAGCAAAACTAGCGGGGCAGATACGCAGTATTTT. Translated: CASKTSGADTQYF.

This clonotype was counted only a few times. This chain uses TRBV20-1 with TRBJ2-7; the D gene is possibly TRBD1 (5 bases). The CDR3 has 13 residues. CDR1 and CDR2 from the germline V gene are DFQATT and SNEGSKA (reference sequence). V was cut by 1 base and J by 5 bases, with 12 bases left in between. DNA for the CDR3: TGCAGTGCTAGAGGTAGGGGTGGCGACGAGCAGTACTTC. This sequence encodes CSARGRGGDEQYF.

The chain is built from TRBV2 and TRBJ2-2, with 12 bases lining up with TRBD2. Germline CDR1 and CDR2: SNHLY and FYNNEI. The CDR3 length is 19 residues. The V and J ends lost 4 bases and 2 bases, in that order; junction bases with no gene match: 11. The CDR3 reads CASSVGPSGRASNTGELFF. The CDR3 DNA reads TGTGCCAGCAGTGTTGGTCCTAGCGGGAGGGCCTCTAACACCGGGGAGCTGTTTTTT. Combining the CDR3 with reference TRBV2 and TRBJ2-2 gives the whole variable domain EPEVTQTPSHQVTQMGQEVILRCVPISNHLYFYWYRQILGQKVEFLVSFYNNEISEKSEIFDDQFSVERPDGSNFTLKIRSTKLEDSAMYFCASSVGPSGRASNTGELFFGEGSRLTVL.

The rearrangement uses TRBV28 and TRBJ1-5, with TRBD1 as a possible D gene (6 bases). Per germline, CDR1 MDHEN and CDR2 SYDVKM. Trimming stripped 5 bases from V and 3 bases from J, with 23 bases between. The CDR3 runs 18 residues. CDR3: CASSLIRGAGMVNQPQHF. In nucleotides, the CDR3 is TGTGCCAGCAGTCTAATCAGGGGCGCTGGCATGGTCAATCAGCCCCAGCATTTT.

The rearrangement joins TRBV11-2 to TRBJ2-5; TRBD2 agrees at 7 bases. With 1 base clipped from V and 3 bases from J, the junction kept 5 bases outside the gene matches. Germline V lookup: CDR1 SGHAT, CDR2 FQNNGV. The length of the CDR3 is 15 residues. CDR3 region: CASSLGGLEEETQYF. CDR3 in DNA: TGTGCCAGCAGCTTAGGAGGACTAGAGGAAGAGACCCAGTACTTC.